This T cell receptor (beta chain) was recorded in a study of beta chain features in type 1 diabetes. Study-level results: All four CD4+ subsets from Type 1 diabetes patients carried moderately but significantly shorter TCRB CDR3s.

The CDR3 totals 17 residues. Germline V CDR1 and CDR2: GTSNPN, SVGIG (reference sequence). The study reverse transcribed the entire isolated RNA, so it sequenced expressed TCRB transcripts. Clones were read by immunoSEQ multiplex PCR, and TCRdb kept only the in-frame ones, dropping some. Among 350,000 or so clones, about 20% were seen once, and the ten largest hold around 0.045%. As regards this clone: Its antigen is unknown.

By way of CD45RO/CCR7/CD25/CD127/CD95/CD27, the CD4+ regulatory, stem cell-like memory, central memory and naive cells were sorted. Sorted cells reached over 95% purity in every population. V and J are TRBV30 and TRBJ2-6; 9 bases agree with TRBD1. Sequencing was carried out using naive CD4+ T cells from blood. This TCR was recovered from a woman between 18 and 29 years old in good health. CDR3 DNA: TGTGCGTGGGAGGGGACAGGGTTATACTCTGGGGCCAACGTCCTGACTTTC. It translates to CAWEGTGLYSGANVLTF.